Sequencing of this T cell receptor (beta chain) was carried out in a study of cytomegalovirus exposure and HLA in healthy donors. For this clone: Its antigen is not identified.

The trim removed 6 bases at V and 4 bases at J, leaving 10 bases unmatched. Germline V gene sequence: CDR1 SGHAT, CDR2 FQNNGV. This CDR3 has 15 amino acids. The primer mix had 60 Vbeta and 13 Jbeta primers. The method was immunoSEQ multiplex PCR; TCRdb's version includes in-frame clones alone and lacks a portion of them. The table includes about 120,000 clones, around 69% detected once. General study findings and limits: Rare TCR sequences dominated, though some public TCRs recurred in many donors. Immune exposure information comprised only CMV serostatus. V- and J-gene trimming in TCR beta was tied to a missense DCLRE1C variant by an analysis performed later. Overall, approximately 150 TCR beta chains were annotated as cytomegalovirus-associated.

V gene TRBV11-2 combines with J gene TRBJ1-1, with 8 nucleotides matching TRBD1. Material: PBMCs. The source of this sequence is a woman between 40 and 55 years old in good health and CMV-seropositive. The CDR3: CASRPGQGAFTEAFF. The CDR3 DNA is TGTGCCAGCAGACCAGGACAGGGAGCCTTCACTGAAGCTTTCTTT.